This T cell receptor (beta chain) was retrieved from a study of radiotherapy plus CTLA-4 blockade in lung cancer. TCRdb keeps only in-frame clones here, not all; method: immunoSEQ multiplex PCR. Of about 73,000 clones detected, roughly 84% appear once; the ten largest clones hold 35% to 45%. This CDR3 has 19 amino acids. Note on this clone: The target antigen is unknown.

Study findings and constraints: TCR clones from tumors expanded in blood after radiotherapy plus ipilimumab.

This sample comprised peripheral blood, obtained from a patient treated with radiotherapy plus ipilimumab. This TCR came from a human donor with non-small cell lung cancer that progressed on radiotherapy plus ipilimumab. The J gene is TRBJ2-7, the V gene TRBV21-1; the table names TRBD2, a call not compared with the DNA. TRBV21-1 corresponds to a pseudogene. The CDR3 DNA follows: TGTGCCAGCAGCAACACCCCCCCACTAGCGGGAGGACGGTCCTACGAGCAGTACGTC. Translating it yields CASSNTPPLAGGRSYEQYV.